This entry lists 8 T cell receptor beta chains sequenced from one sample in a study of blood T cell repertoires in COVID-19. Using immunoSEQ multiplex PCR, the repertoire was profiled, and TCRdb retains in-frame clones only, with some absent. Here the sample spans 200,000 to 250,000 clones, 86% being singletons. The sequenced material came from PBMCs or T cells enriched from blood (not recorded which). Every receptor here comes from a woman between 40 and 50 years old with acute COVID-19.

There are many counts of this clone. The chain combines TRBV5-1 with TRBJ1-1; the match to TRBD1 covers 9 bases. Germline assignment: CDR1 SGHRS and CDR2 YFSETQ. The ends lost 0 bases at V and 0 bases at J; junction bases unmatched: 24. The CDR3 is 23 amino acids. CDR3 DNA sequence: TGCGCCAGCAGCTTGGGGCCGTACTACCGGGACAGGGACGCCCTTAACATGAACACTGAAGCTTTCTTT. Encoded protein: CASSLGPYYRDRDALNMNTEAFF.

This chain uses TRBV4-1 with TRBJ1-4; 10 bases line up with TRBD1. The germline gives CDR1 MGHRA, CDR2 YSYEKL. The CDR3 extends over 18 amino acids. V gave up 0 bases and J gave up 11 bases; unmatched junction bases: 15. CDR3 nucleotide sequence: TGCGCCAGCAGCCAAGAGGAACGAGTGGGACAGGGGAGAAAGAAACTGTTTTTT. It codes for CASSQEERVGQGRKKLFF.

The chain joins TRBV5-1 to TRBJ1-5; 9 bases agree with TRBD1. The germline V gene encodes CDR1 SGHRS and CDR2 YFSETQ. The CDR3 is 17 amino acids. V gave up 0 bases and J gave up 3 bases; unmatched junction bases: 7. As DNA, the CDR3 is TGCGCCAGCAGCTTGGGGACAGGGGCTATCGTCAATCAGCCCCAGCATTTT. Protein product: CASSLGTGAIVNQPQHF.

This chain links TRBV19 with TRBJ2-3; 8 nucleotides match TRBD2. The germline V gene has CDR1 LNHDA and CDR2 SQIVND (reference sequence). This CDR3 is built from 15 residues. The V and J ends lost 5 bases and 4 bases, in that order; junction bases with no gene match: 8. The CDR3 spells CASSLYGGVADTQYF. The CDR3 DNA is TGTGCCAGTAGTCTCTACGGGGGGGTCGCAGATACGCAGTATTTT.

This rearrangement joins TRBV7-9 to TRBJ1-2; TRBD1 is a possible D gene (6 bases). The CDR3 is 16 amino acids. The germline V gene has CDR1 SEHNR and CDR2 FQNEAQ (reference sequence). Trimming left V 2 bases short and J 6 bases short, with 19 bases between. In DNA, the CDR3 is TGTGCCAGCAGCTTAACAAGATTCCAGGGGAGTGATGGCTACACCTTC. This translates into CASSLTRFQGSDGYTF.

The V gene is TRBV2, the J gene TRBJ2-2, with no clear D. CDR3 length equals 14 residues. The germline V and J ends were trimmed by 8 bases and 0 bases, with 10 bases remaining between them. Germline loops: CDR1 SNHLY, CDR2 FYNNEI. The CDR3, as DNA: TGTGCCAGCTGCGAGGCCGCGAACACCGGGGAGCTGTTTTTT. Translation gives CASCEAANTGELFF.

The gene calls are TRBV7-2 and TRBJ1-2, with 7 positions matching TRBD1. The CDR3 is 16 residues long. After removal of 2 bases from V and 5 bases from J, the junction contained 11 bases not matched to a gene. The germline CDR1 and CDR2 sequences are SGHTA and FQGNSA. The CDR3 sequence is CASSLLTRTGQYGYTF. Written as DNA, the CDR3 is TGTGCCAGCAGCTTATTGACCCGGACAGGTCAATATGGCTACACCTTC.

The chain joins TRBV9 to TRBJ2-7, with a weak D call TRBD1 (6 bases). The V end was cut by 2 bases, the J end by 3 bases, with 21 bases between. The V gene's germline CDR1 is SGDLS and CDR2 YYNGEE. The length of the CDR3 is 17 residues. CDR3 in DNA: TGTGCCAGCAGCGTTCATTTCCAGGGGCCCCATCTCTACGAGCAGTACTTC. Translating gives CASSVHFQGPHLYEQYF.